These T cell receptor beta chains were read from a single sample in a study of blood T cell repertoires in COVID-19. The method was immunoSEQ multiplex PCR; TCRdb's version includes in-frame clones alone and lacks a portion of them. The table records about 240,000 clones, roughly 85% of them present only once. Sequencing was performed on PBMCs or T cells enriched from blood (not recorded which). The origin of the receptors is a middle-aged woman who had been exposed to COVID-19. Each CDR3 is given with its conserved first and last residue. D genes are given only for firm matches. Only part of the rows carry a size: once, few, many, or a class if the clone is expanded.

TRBJ1-4 TRBV18 16 NA NA TGTGCCAGCTCACCCATCCCCCCGGGGAACCATGAAAAACTGTTTTTT CASSPIPPGNHEKLFF
TRBJ1-1 TRBV18 13 NA NA TGTGCCAGCTCACTATCTCTTGCAGGCGAAGCTTTCTTT CASSLSLAGEAFF
TRBJ2-7 TRBV5-5 16 NA NA TGTGCCAGCGACCGAGAAGCCGGCAGGGGGGCCTACGAGCAGTACTTC CASDREAGRGAYEQYF
TRBJ2-7 TRBV7-2 14 few TRBD1 TGTGCCAGCAGCTTAGACAGGGGGCGCTACGAGCAGTACTTC CASSLDRGRYEQYF
TRBJ2-7 TRBV24-1 16 NA NA TGTGCCACCAGTGACCCTGGCTCGCGAGGGTCCTACGAGCAGTACTTC CATSDPGSRGSYEQYF
TRBJ1-2 TRBV19 12 NA TRBD1 TGTGCCAGCCGGGACAGCATGTATGGCTACACCTTC CASRDSMYGYTF
TRBJ1-1 TRBV15 14 NA NA TGTGCCACCAGTATGGACAGAACGAACACTGAAGCTTTCTTT CATSMDRTNTEAFF
TRBJ1-3 TRBV9 12 NA NA TGTGCCAGCAGCTTTACTGAAAACACCATATATTTT CASSFTENTIYF
TRBJ1-5 TRBV12-5 14 NA TRBD1 TGTGCTAGTGGTGCCCAGGGGGCCGGGCAGCCCCAGCATTTT CASGAQGAGQPQHF
TRBJ2-5 TRBV20-1 11 NA NA TGCAGTGCCACCCAGGGAGAGACCCAGTACTTC CSATQGETQYF
TRBJ1-1 TRBV28 12 NA NA TGTGCCAGCAGTTTCTTGGACATGGCAGCTTTCTTT CASSFLDMAAFF
TRBJ2-1 TRBV19 18 NA NA TGTGCCAGTAGCCCTCCCGAAGGGGGACTACATCTCTACAATGAGCAGTTCTTC CASSPPEGGLHLYNEQFF
TRBJ1-2 TRBV2 15 NA TRBD1 TGTGCCAGCAGTCCTCAGTCGACAGGGAACTATGGCTACACCTTC CASSPQSTGNYGYTF
TRBJ2-3 TRBV6-4 15 NA TRBD1 TGTGCCAGCAGCGCGGGACAGGGAGACACAGATACGCAGTATTTT CASSAGQGDTDTQYF
TRBJ2-2 TRBV7-3 18 NA NA TGTGCCAGCAGCTTGATGAGGAAAGGGGGATCGAACACCGGGGAGCTGTTTTTT CASSLMRKGGSNTGELFF
TRBJ2-5 TRBV5-6 16 few NA TGTGCCAGCAGCTACGGAGGTAGTCAAAGTCTGGAGACCCAGTACTTC CASSYGGSQSLETQYF
TRBJ2-1 TRBV5-5 17 NA NA TGTGCCAGCATCGCCCGCTCCGGGACTTCGTACAACAATGAGCAGTTCTTC CASIARSGTSYNNEQFF
TRBJ2-1 TRBV7-2 13 NA NA TGTGCCAGCAGCCAACCCCCCAGGGATGAGCAGTTCTTC CASSQPPRDEQFF
TRBJ2-1 TRBV7-6 15 NA TRBD2 TGTGCCAGCAGCGGTCTAGCGGGGGGTTACAATGAGCAGTTCTTC CASSGLAGGYNEQFF
TRBJ1-6 TRBV4-2 17 NA NA TGTGCCAGCAGCCCCGGTAGGGACTTTTCCTATAATTCACCCCTCCACTTT CASSPGRDFSYNSPLHF
TRBJ1-1 TRBV6-5 14 NA NA TGTGCCAGCAGCCGCTTAGGAGGGGACACTGAAGCTTTCTTT CASSRLGGDTEAFF
TRBJ1-1 TRBV6-2/TRBV6-3 13 once NA TGTGCCAGCAGTACAGGGTCGGGGACTGAAGCTTTCTTT CASSTGSGTEAFF
TRBJ1-6 TRBV28 16 NA NA TGTGCCAGCTTCCCGCGGGGCAGGGAATATAATTCACCCCTCCACTTT CASFPRGREYNSPLHF
TRBJ1-3 TRBV5-4 16 NA TRBD1 TGTGCCAGCAGCTCTGGACAGGGCCACTCTGGAAACACCATATATTTT CASSSGQGHSGNTIYF
TRBJ1-4 TRBV5-5 14 NA NA TGTGCCAGCAGCCCGTGGCAGTATAATGAAAAACTGTTTTTT CASSPWQYNEKLFF
TRBJ1-1 TRBV5-1 16 once TRBD1 TGCGCCAGCAGCCACCGCAGGGGGCCGTTTACCTCTGAAGCTTTCTTT CASSHRRGPFTSEAFF
TRBJ1-5 TRBV6-5 14 NA NA TGTGCCAGCAGGCTAACAGGGAGCGGTCAGCCCCAGCATTTT CASRLTGSGQPQHF
TRBJ1-1 TRBV7-9 11 NA NA TGTGCCAGCAGCCCTGAGGCGGTAGCTTTCTTT CASSPEAVAFF
TRBJ1-1 TRBV12-3/TRBV12-4 12 once NA TGTGCCAGCAGTTTTCGGAGAACTGAAGCTTTCTTT CASSFRRTEAFF
TRBJ2-5 TRBV28 16 few TRBD1 TGTGCCAGCAGTTCATGGGGACAGGGATCCGAAGAGACCCAGTACTTC CASSSWGQGSEETQYF
TRBJ2-4 TRBV10-3 13 few TRBD1 TGTGCCATCAGCGTGGGACAGGAAAACATTCAGTACTTC CAISVGQENIQYF
TRBJ2-3 TRBV7-3 15 NA NA TGTGCCAGCAGCTTCGGCGCGGGGCGCACAGATACGCAGTATTTT CASSFGAGRTDTQYF
TRBJ2-1 TRBV27 17 NA TRBD2 TGTGCCAGCAGTTTAAACCCGCTAGCGGGGGGGCACAATGAGCAGTTCTTC CASSLNPLAGGHNEQFF
TRBJ2-5 TRBV7-6 14 NA NA TGTGCCAGCAGCCAATCAACGGTTTCAGAGACCCAGTACTTC CASSQSTVSETQYF
TRBJ1-6 TRBV5-3 16 NA NA TGTGCCAGAAGCTTGGGAGGTAGCTCCTATAATTCACCCCTCCACTTT CARSLGGSSYNSPLHF
TRBJ1-3 TRBV3-1/TRBV3-2 19 NA TRBD1 TGTGCCAGCAGCCAAGGACCGGGACAGGGGCTTTATGCTCGAGTCACCATATATTTT CASSQGPGQGLYARVTIYF
TRBJ1-1 TRBV6-4 14 NA NA TGTGCCAGCAGACAGGGCCCTAGGAACACTGAAGCTTTCTTT CASRQGPRNTEAFF
TRBJ1-2 TRBV4-3 17 many TRBD1 TGCGCCAGCAGCCAAAGGGGACAGGGACTATTCAACTATGGCTACACCTTC CASSQRGQGLFNYGYTF
TRBJ2-7 TRBV28 12 NA NA TGTGCCAGCAGGACAGGAACCTACGAGCAGTACTTC CASRTGTYEQYF
TRBJ1-5 TRBV12-3/TRBV12-4 13 NA NA TGTGCCAGCAGTTCCGGGTCCCGGGAGCCCCAGCATTTT CASSSGSREPQHF
TRBJ2-7 TRBV5-1 15 NA TRBD2 TGCGCCAGCAGCTTGGGAGCGGGGGAGCTGTACGAGCAGTACTTC CASSLGAGELYEQYF
TRBJ1-1 TRBV7-8 13 NA NA TGTGCCAGCAGCTTAATGGCCCGTGATCCCGCTTTCTTT CASSLMARDPAFF
TRBJ1-1 TRBV6-5 15 NA TRBD1 TGTGCCAGCAGCCCCACATTCGACAGGGGCACTGAAGCTTTCTTT CASSPTFDRGTEAFF
TRBJ2-1 TRBV6-4 12 NA NA TGTGCCAGCAGTTATCTAGGTTTTGAGCAGTTCTTC CASSYLGFEQFF